The 2 T cell receptor beta chains given below trace back to one sample, sequenced in a study of T-cell memory formation after mild COVID-19. TCRdb reprocessed the 5' RACE reads with MiXCR, giving one entry per CDR3 protein. The table records about 90,000 distinct CDR3 sequences, over 13% of them present only once. Sequencing used PBMCs or a T cell subset sorted from them (not recorded which). The receptors shown here come from a man in his late teens or twenties who had mild COVID-19 (a few samples of this study predate the infection). Cell type and time point are not known.

This clonotype was found a few times. The rearrangement uses TRBV4-1 and TRBJ2-7; 8 bases are a match to TRBD1. CDR1 and CDR2 (germline): MGHRA, YSYEKL. The V segment lost 0 bases and the J segment 2 bases; nucleotides outside the gene matches: 6. The CDR3 sequence is 16 residues long. This CDR3 reads CASSQERTGRPYEQYF. As DNA, the CDR3 is TGCGCCAGCAGCCAAGAGAGGACAGGGAGACCCTACGAGCAGTACTTC.

There are a few counts of this clonotype. CDR3 sequence reads: CASIWSPRGYTF. CDR3 DNA sequence: TGTGCCAGCATATGGAGCCCGAGGGGCTACACCTTC. The J gene is TRBJ1-2, the V gene TRBV21-1. TRBV21-1 is a recognized pseudogene. This CDR3 has 12 residues.